This T cell receptor (beta chain) is drawn from a study of cytomegalovirus exposure and HLA in healthy donors. At the level of the study: Among roughly 180 million T cells, an earlier analysis found around 100 million unique TCR beta sequences. Overall study results and limits: TCR association rates varied by HLA locus in a later analysis, with DRB1 highest and HLA-C lowest. It was reported that the classifier diagnosed cytomegalovirus status with high specificity and sensitivity in both the original and validation cohorts.

13 Jbeta primers and 60 Vbeta primers were used for the PCR. Measured with immunoSEQ multiplex PCR; TCRdb has only the in-frame clones, and not every one. The repertoire holds under 200,000 clones, less than 90% seen once, with about 6.3% in the top ten. Regarding this clone: The antigen remains unidentified.

The sample taken for sequencing was PBMCs. This receptor was identified in a male donor in good health and CMV-seropositive.

The CDR3 reads CASSLGLVEYF. DNA for the CDR3: TGTGCCAGCAGCTTGGGACTCGTTGAGTACTTC. The rearrangement links TRBV11-3 to TRBJ2-4; D perhaps matches TRBD2 (6 bases). Per the germline V gene, CDR1 is SGHNT and CDR2 is YENEEA. This CDR3 spans 11 amino acids. The V gene lost 3 bases and the J gene lost 14 bases, with 11 bases spanning the gap.